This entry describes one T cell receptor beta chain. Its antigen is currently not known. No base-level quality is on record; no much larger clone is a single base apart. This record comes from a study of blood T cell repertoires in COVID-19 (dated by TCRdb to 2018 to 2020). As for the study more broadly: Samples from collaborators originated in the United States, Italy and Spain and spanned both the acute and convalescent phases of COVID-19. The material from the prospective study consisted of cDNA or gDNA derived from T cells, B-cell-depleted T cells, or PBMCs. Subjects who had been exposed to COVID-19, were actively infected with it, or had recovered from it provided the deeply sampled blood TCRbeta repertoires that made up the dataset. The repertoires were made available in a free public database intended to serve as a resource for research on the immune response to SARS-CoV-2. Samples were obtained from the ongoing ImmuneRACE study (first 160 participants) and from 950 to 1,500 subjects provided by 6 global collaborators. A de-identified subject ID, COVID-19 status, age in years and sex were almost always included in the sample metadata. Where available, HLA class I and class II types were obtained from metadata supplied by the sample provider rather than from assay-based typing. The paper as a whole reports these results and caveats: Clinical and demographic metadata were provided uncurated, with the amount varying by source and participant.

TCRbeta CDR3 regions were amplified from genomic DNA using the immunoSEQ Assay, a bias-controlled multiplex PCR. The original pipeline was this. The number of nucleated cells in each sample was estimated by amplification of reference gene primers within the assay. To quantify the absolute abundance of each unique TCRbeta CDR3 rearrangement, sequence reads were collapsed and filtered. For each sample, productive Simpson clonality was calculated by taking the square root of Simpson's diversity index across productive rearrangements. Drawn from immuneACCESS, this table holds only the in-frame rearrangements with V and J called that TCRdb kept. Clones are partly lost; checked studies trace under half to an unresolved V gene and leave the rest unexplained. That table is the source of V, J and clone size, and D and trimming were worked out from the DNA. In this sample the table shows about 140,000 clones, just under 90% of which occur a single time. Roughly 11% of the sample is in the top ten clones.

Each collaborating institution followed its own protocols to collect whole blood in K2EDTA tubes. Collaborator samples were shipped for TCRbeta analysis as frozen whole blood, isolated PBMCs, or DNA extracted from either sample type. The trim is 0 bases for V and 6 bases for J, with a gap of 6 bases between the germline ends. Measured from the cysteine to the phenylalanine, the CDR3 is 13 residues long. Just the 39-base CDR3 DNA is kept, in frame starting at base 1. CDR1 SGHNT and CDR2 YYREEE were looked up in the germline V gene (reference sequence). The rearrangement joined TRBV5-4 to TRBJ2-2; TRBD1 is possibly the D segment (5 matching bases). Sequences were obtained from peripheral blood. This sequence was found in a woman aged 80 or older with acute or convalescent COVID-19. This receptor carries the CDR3 CASSLVRAGELFF. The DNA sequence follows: TGTGCCAGCAGCTTGGTCAGGGCCGGGGAGCTGTTTTTT.